This T cell receptor beta chain was obtained from a study of low-dose radiotherapy and immunotherapy resistance in tumors. For the study at large: Participants in Cohort 1 were administered 0.5 Gy per fraction at 2-week intervals, to a cumulative dose of 6.5 Gy. A daily 300 mg dose of oral aspirin was taken by patients for four cycles from cycle 1 day 1. While receiving nivolumab 240 mg every two weeks, patients also received ipilimumab 1 mg/kg every six weeks, both intravenously.

TRAV- and TRBV-specific primers, spanning alpha and beta chains, primed first-strand cDNA. With a constant-region primer and a V-primer adapter, TCRs were subjected to roughly 18 PCR cycles of amplification. TCRdb passed the reads through MiXCR, listing each CDR3 protein once. This table holds under 90,000 distinct CDR3 sequences, 18% found once. This clonotype was seen many times. Described time point: before trial treatment. The sequenced sample was PBMCs, obtained before treatment. The sequence was obtained from a male donor with prostate cancer.

CDR3 sequence: CASSLNSPRYNEQFF. The CDR3 DNA reads TGTGCCAGCAGTCTTAATTCCCCTAGGTACAATGAGCAGTTCTTC. The J gene is TRBJ2-1, the V gene TRBV7-8; D uncertain. CDR3 length: 15 residues. Germline values: CDR1 SGHVS, CDR2 FQNEAQ. Trimming cost V 6 bases and J 4 bases, with 16 bases left between them.